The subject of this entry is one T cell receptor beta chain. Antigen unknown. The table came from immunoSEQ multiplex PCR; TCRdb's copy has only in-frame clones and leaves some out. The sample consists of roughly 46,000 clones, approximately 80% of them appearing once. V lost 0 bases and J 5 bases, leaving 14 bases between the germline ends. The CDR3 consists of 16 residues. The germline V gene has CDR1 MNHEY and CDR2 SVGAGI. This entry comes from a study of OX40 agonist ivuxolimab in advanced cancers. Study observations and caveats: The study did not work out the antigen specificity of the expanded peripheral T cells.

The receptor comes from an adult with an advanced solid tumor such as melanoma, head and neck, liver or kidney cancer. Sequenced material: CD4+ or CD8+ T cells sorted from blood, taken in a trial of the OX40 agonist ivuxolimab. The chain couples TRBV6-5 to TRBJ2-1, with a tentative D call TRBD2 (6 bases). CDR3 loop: CASSYSTLAGDNEQFF. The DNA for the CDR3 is TGTGCCAGCAGTTACTCGACACTAGCTGGGGACAATGAGCAGTTCTTC.